Detailed here is one T cell receptor (beta chain). Its antigen is not known. This specimen comes from a study of identical twins. Per the germline V gene, CDR1 is SGHRS and CDR2 is YFSETQ. The CDR3 is 14 amino acids. Trimming left V 4 bases short and J 0 bases short, with 10 bases between. Study results and caveats: Memory repertoires showed no such pattern, whereas abundant cord blood beta clonotypes carried fewer insertions.

MiXCR, run by TCRdb on the 5' RACE reads, gives a single entry per CDR3 protein. The sample holds 500,000 to 550,000 distinct CDR3 sequences, less than 25% seen once. The same sample was also studied in work on T cells expressing NK-cell markers. According to that study: The study found these clonotypes also leading the CD3+CD56-NKG2C+ fraction in a few donors.

Material: CD4+ T cells sorted from blood. This clonotype originated in a woman aged 18-30 years in good health. V and J are TRBV5-1 and TRBJ2-5, with a weak D call TRBD1 (5 bases). CDR3: CASSPVDNQETQYF. CDR3 coding DNA: TGCGCCAGCAGCCCCGTGGACAACCAAGAGACCCAGTACTTC.